Listed here are 3 T cell receptor beta chains from one sample, sequenced in a study of PD-1 blockade in mismatch repair-deficient tumors. Assay: immunoSEQ multiplex PCR; the TCRdb copy retains only in-frame clones and omits some. The sample yields 120,000 or so clones, approximately 90% seen once. Sequencing used peripheral blood, obtained 44 weeks after starting pembrolizumab. The receptors were gathered from an adult with mismatch repair-deficient cancer.

This chain links TRBV19 with TRBJ1-1, with D uncertain. CDR3 size: 12 residues. The germline V gene encodes CDR1 LNHDA and CDR2 SQIVND (reference sequence). V was trimmed by 1 base and J by 2 bases, leaving 2 bases between them. The CDR3 sequence: CASSIVNTEAFF. For the CDR3, the DNA is TGTGCCAGTAGTATAGTCAACACTGAAGCTTTCTTT.

The rearrangement joins TRBV27 to TRBJ2-5, with 12 bases lining up with TRBD2. Germline V CDR1 and CDR2: MNHEY, SMNVEV (reference sequence). Trimming removed 5 bases from V and 8 bases from J; junction bases left unmatched: 9. The CDR3 is made up of 15 amino acids. The CDR3 loop is CASSPRTSGIGTQYF. The CDR3 DNA reads as TGTGCCAGCAGTCCACGGACTAGCGGGATAGGTACCCAGTACTTC.

On this clone itself: Distinct nucleotide sequences in the sample also encode this CDR3. The chain combines TRBV5-6 with TRBJ1-3; unclear D gene. Trimming took off 0 bases at V and 4 bases at J, with 11 bases between the two ends. The CDR3 has 15 residues. The germline gives CDR1 SGHDT, CDR2 YYEEEE. CDR3 nucleotide sequence: TGTGCCAGCAGCTTGGACCCAATTAGAGGAAACACCATATATTTT. Translated: CASSLDPIRGNTIYF.